This passage covers 18 T cell receptor beta chains from one sample sequenced in a study of technical replicates of blood from a few donors. Sequencing used immunoSEQ multiplex PCR; TCRdb keeps in-frame clones, though not all of them. The data hold tens of thousands of clones, with about 92% observed a single time. Material: T cells isolated from PBMCs. The origin of the receptors is a human donor in good health.

The rearrangement uses TRBV14 and TRBJ1-1; D is perhaps TRBD1 (6 bases). Germline CDR1 reads SGHDN; CDR2 reads FVKESK. The V end was cut by 1 base, the J end by 0 bases, with 15 bases between. The CDR3 length is 17 residues. The CDR3 sequence: CASSQGGAGDMNTEAFF. The DNA of the CDR3 is TGTGCCAGCAGCCAAGGTGGGGCAGGGGACATGAACACTGAAGCTTTCTTT.

The gene calls are TRBV6-5 and TRBJ1-5; 8 positions agree with TRBD1. This CDR3 has 15 amino acids. The germline V gene has CDR1 MNHEY and CDR2 SVGAGI. Unmatched junction bases numbered 6, after V lost 2 bases and J lost 6 bases. The chain's CDR3 is CASSYSRTGRQPQHF. As DNA, the CDR3 is TGTGCCAGCAGTTACAGCCGGACAGGGCGTCAGCCCCAGCATTTT.

The chain links TRBV4-1 to TRBJ2-1; no clear D. Germline V gene data show CDR1 as MGHRA and CDR2 as YSYEKL. Trimming cost V 0 bases and J 1 base, with 7 bases left between them. The CDR3 runs to 15 residues. CDR3 sequence: CASSQDSNSYNEQFF. The CDR3 DNA follows: TGCGCCAGCAGCCAAGATAGTAATTCCTACAATGAGCAGTTCTTC.

The rearrangement joins TRBV10-3 to TRBJ2-1, with D possibly TRBD1 on 6 matching bases. CDR3 length equals 16 residues. Looked up from germline, CDR1 is ENHRY and CDR2 is SYGVKD. V gave up 3 bases and J gave up 2 bases, with 14 bases separating them. The CDR3 nucleotides are TGTGCCATCAGTGACAGGGGTCCTCTCACCTACAATGAGCAGTTCTTC. Residues: CAISDRGPLTYNEQFF.

This chain connects TRBV28 to TRBJ1-4; TRBD1 matches at 7 bases. CDR3 length: 15 residues. The ends lost 7 bases at V and 8 bases at J; junction bases unmatched: 13. CDR1 and CDR2 (germline): MDHEN, SYDVKM. CDR3 loop: CASKVPGQAGEKLFF. The DNA of the CDR3 is TGTGCCAGCAAAGTTCCAGGACAGGCAGGAGAAAAACTGTTTTTT. The variable domain in full, with the rest retrieved from reference TRBV28 and TRBJ1-4, is DVKVTQSSRYLVKRTGEKVFLECVQDMDHENMFWYRQDPGLGLRLIYFSYDVKMKEKGDIPEGYSVSREKKERFSLILESASTNQTSMYLCASKVPGQAGEKLFFGSGTQLSVL.

V usage is TRBV4-1 and J usage is TRBJ2-1, with a tentative D call TRBD2 (5 bases). The V end lost 5 bases, the J end lost 8 bases, and 16 bases lay between the germline ends. Germline values: CDR1 MGHRA, CDR2 YSYEKL. The CDR3 spans 14 residues. The DNA for the CDR3 is TGCGCCAGCAGCGGTGAGAAGGGAGAGGATGAGCAGTTCTTC. This encodes CASSGEKGEDEQFF.

The gene calls are TRBV10-1 and TRBJ1-5; the match to TRBD1 covers 8 bases. Germline lookup yields CDR1 WNHNN and CDR2 SYGVQD (reference sequence). V lost 2 bases and J lost 6; bases outside the gene matches: 12. The CDR3 spans 17 residues. The CDR3 DNA reads TGCGCCAGCAGTGAGAGGGTTGGACAGGGTAGGCGTCAGCCCCAGCATTTT. This sequence encodes CASSERVGQGRRQPQHF.

V gene TRBV10-1 combines with J gene TRBJ2-1; 9 bases are a match to TRBD1. The CDR3 totals 15 residues. With 4 bases clipped from V and 7 bases from J, the junction kept 8 bases outside the gene matches. Germline CDR1 is WNHNN and CDR2 is SYGVQD (reference sequence). CDR3 bases: TGCGCCAGCAGTGGGGACAGGGAAAATCCAAATGAGCAGTTCTTC. This translates into CASSGDRENPNEQFF.

This chain connects TRBV5-4 to TRBJ2-1; TRBD2 matches at 12 bases. Per germline, CDR1 SGHNT and CDR2 YYREEE (reference sequence). The CDR3 totals 16 residues. V was clipped by 3 bases and J by 9 bases; unmatched bases: 10. The CDR3 loop reads CASSWSSGRAVGEQFF. The CDR3 bases are TGTGCCAGCAGCTGGTCTAGCGGGAGGGCCGTCGGTGAGCAGTTCTTC.

This sequence joins TRBV7-8 and TRBJ1-6; D gene uncertain. The CDR3 contains 20 residues. The V gene lost 5 bases and the J gene lost 4 bases, with 27 bases spanning the gap. Germline CDR1 and CDR2: SGHVS and FQNEAQ. This chain's CDR3 is CASSPSALNTLRGYNSPLHF. The CDR3 region has the DNA TGTGCCAGCAGCCCCTCGGCCCTAAACACCTTACGGGGTTATAATTCACCCCTCCACTTT.

The chain is built from TRBV7-9 and TRBJ2-5; 8 bases are shared with TRBD2. Trimming removed 7 bases from V and 5 bases from J; junction bases left unmatched: 21. This CDR3 is built from 18 residues. Per germline, CDR1 SEHNR and CDR2 FQNEAQ (reference sequence). CDR3 bases: TGTGCCAGCACCCCGACACCGCGGGGGGCAGGGTATAGGGAGACCCAGTACTTC. It is translated as CASTPTPRGAGYRETQYF. Based on the CDR3 plus reference TRBV7-9 and TRBJ2-5, the full variable domain is DTGVSQNPRHKITKRGQNVTFRCDPISEHNRLYWYRQTLGQGPEFLTYFQNEAQLEKSRLLSDRFSAERPKGSFSTLEIQRTEQGDSAMYLCASTPTPRGAGYRETQYFGPGTRLLVL.

The rearrangement joins TRBV7-6 to TRBJ1-5; D ambiguous. Germline CDR1 SGHVS, CDR2 FNYEAQ. This CDR3 has 14 amino acids. Trimming took off 4 bases at V and 6 bases at J, with 13 bases between the two ends. As DNA, the CDR3 is TGTGCCAGCAGCTCCGACTCCTTCGGTCAGCCCCAGCATTTT. This translates into CASSSDSFGQPQHF.

J is TRBJ2-1 and V is TRBV5-4, with TRBD2 identical over 9 bases. Germline V gene data show CDR1 as SGHNT and CDR2 as YYREEE (reference sequence). The CDR3 covers 15 residues. V lost 0 bases and J lost 4; bases outside the gene matches: 2. CDR3 sequence reads: CASSLETSGYNEQFF. The CDR3 DNA is TGTGCCAGCAGCTTGGAGACTAGCGGTTACAATGAGCAGTTCTTC.

V gene TRBV6-1 combines with J gene TRBJ2-5, with D possibly TRBD1 on 5 matching bases. The CDR3 length is 12 residues. Germline CDR1 MNHNS, CDR2 SASEGT. Between the trimmed V and J ends, which lost 4 bases and 6 bases, there was a span of 9 bases. The CDR3 loop reads CASSATEQTQYF. CDR3 sequence (DNA): TGTGCCAGCAGTGCGACAGAACAGACCCAGTACTTC.

The chain couples TRBV10-3 to TRBJ2-5, with 9 bases aligning to TRBD2. This CDR3 contains 15 residues. J gave up 4 bases and V 4 bases, and 7 bases lay outside the gene matches. Germline lookup yields CDR1 ENHRY and CDR2 SYGVKD. CDR3 region: CAISAGGGALETQYF. CDR3 in DNA: TGTGCCATCAGTGCGGGCGGGGGGGCCCTAGAGACCCAGTACTTC.

This chain joins TRBV7-8 and TRBJ2-7; 8 bases line up with TRBD2. The V gene end was trimmed by 3 bases and the J gene end by 2 bases; junction bases not matched to a gene: 15. This CDR3 has 18 amino acids. Looked up from germline, CDR1 is SGHVS and CDR2 is FQNEAQ. CDR3 amino acids: CASSFPVSSGVNPYEQYF. The CDR3 DNA is TGTGCCAGCAGCTTTCCTGTTAGTAGCGGGGTAAACCCCTACGAGCAGTACTTC.

The J gene is TRBJ1-1, the V gene TRBV7-6; D is unresolved. Germline CDR1 and CDR2: SGHVS and FNYEAQ. The CDR3 length is 17 residues. V was pared by 5 bases and J by 1 base, with 20 bases between. CDR3 loop: CASSPGLLAPKNTEAFF. The DNA for the CDR3 is TGTGCCAGCAGCCCCGGGTTATTGGCACCAAAGAACACTGAAGCTTTCTTT.

J is TRBJ1-2 and V is TRBV5-8; perhaps TRBD1 as D (6 bases). The CDR3 runs 14 residues. V lost 4 bases and J 5 bases, leaving 15 bases between the germline ends. Looked up from germline, CDR1 is SGHTS and CDR2 is YDEGEE. In DNA form, the CDR3 reads TGTGCCAGCAGCCCTGGACAGTTTACGTATGGCTACACCTTC. Its protein product is CASSPGQFTYGYTF.